This T cell receptor beta chain was captured by sequencing in a study of shared clonotypes between healthy human individuals. CD4+ cell separation produced CD45RA+ naive and CD45RA-negative memory subsets. Germline CDR1 is MNHNS and CDR2 is SASEGT. The length of the CDR3 is 14 residues. After removal of 5 bases from V and 4 bases from J, the junction contained 4 bases not matched to a gene. Regarding this clone: This may be a read error: a much more frequent sequence differs by one nucleotide.

Measured with immunoSEQ multiplex PCR; TCRdb has only the in-frame clones, and not every one. The table records nearly 750,000 clones, roughly 72% of them present only once. V gene TRBV6-1 combines with J gene TRBJ2-7, with TRBD2 identical over 11 bases. The sequenced sample was memory CD4+ T cells sorted from blood. The subset was: CD45RA-negative fraction. This TCR was sampled from a woman under 40 in good health. This CDR3 reads CASSTGTSGYEQYF. DNA of the CDR3: TGTGCCAGCAGTACCGGGACTAGCGGTTACGAGCAGTACTTC.